This note documents a single T cell receptor (beta chain) sequence. The specificity of this receptor is unknown. No qualities accompany the bases; no much larger clone lies one base away. The trial excluded patients who had a history of autoimmune disease or who were on systemic immunosuppression. In every dose cohort, peripheral blood was drawn for TCR sequencing at baseline, cycle 4 day 1, and cycle 7 day 1. Samples came from an open-label, multicenter, first-in-human phase I dose-escalation trial of ivuxolimab. Adults with locally advanced or metastatic head and neck squamous cell, hepatocellular, melanoma or renal cell carcinoma were enrolled in the trial. Before TCR sequencing, CD4+ T cells and CD8+ T cells from peripheral blood were sorted into separate populations. The record originates from a study of OX40 agonist ivuxolimab in advanced cancers. For the study in its entirety: Ivuxolimab was a fully human IgG2 agonistic monoclonal antibody targeting the costimulatory receptor OX40 (CD134). Intravenous ivuxolimab was administered to patients every 2 weeks at six dose levels: 0.01, 0.1, 0.3, 1.5, 3 and 10 mg/kg. Of the approximately 54 patients in dose escalation, 19 had hepatocellular carcinoma, about 15 had melanoma, 9 had renal cell carcinoma and 9 had head and neck cancer. In the dose-escalation cohort, 82.7% of patients were male, and the mean age was 60 years with a range of about 20 to 80. Patients were allowed to have had prior anti-PD-1, anti-PD-L1 or anti-CTLA-4 therapy, and around two fifths of the dose-escalation patients had been treated with checkpoint inhibitors. Partial responses were achieved by three dose-escalation patients, of whom one had hepatocellular carcinoma and two had cutaneous melanoma. The purpose of peripheral TCRbeta sequencing was to test whether ivuxolimab changed TCR sequence diversity and led to clonal T-cell expansion. The paper reports the monotherapy dose-escalation portion (N of about 50 patients) of the phase I ivuxolimab trial.

Overall results and qualifications from the work: Low levels of normalized T-cell clonal expansion were also seen in some patients who did not respond. The antigen specificity of the clonally expanded peripheral T cells was not determined. On average, CD8+ T cells showed more expanded clones than CD4+ T cells after ivuxolimab. At doses of 0.1 to 3.0 mg/kg, clonal expansion of both CD4+ and CD8+ blood T cells was observed from baseline to week 6. Partial responders in the 0.1-3.0 mg/kg groups had among the lowest normalized peripheral clonal expansion, especially among CD8+ T cells.

Genomic DNA was extracted from sorted cells for sequencing of the TCRbeta CDR3 region. The immunoSEQ Assay was used to sequence the TCRbeta CDR3 regions. Sourced from immuneACCESS, this table was stored by TCRdb with only in-frame sequences that have V and J called. A share of the clones is absent; for the studies checked, an unresolved V gene accounts for under half, and the remainder has no known explanation. A total of about 6,200 clones appear in this sample, about 80% of them only once. 20% to 25% of the sample comes from the top ten. From the germline V gene, CDR1 is SGHDN and CDR2 is FVKESK. From the cysteine through the phenylalanine, the CDR3 covers 13 amino acids. This entry keeps only the CDR3 DNA: 39 bases, framed from base 1. V is pared back by 1 base and J by 5 bases, with 5 bases lying between the germline termini.

The sequence was collected from an adult with an advanced solid tumor such as melanoma, head and neck, liver or kidney cancer. The sequencing here drew on CD4+ or CD8+ T cells sorted from blood, taken in a trial of the OX40 agonist ivuxolimab. Rearrangement joined TRBV14 to TRBJ2-2; no D gene call is confident. CDR3 sequence: CASSQGWTGELFF. At the DNA level, the sequence is TGTGCCAGCAGCCAAGGATGGACCGGGGAGCTGTTTTTT.